Each of the 15 T cell receptor beta chains below was sequenced from the same sample in a study of neurological immune-mediated disorders. Regarding time point: longitudinal time-point 3. TCRdb reprocessed the 5' RACE reads with MiXCR, giving one entry per CDR3 protein. The table lists some 89,000 distinct CDR3 sequences, 3.5% to 5.5% of them singletons. The sequencing input was PBMCs. These receptors all come from a woman aged 55-70 years with multiple sclerosis.

There are many counts of this clonotype. The rearrangement joins TRBV5-1 to TRBJ2-1; 9 bases are a match to TRBD2. CDR1 and CDR2 from the germline V gene are SGHRS and YFSETQ. V lost 5 bases, J lost 1 base, and 7 bases stayed unmatched. The CDR3 contains 16 residues. The CDR3 loop reads CASRRASGASYNEQFF. CDR3 nucleotides: TGCGCCAGCAGGAGGGCTAGCGGGGCGTCCTACAATGAGCAGTTCTTC.

This clonotype appeared many times. V usage is TRBV20-1 and J usage is TRBJ1-1, with no clear D. CDR3 length equals 15 residues. Germline assignment: CDR1 DFQATT and CDR2 SNEGSKA (reference sequence). Trimming took off 4 bases at V and 0 bases at J, with 15 bases between the two ends. The CDR3 sequence is CSAILGRKLNTEAFF. In DNA, the CDR3 is TGCAGTGCTATACTGGGCAGGAAACTGAACACTGAAGCTTTCTTT.

The sample holds a few counts of this clonotype. The chain joins TRBV12-3 or TRBV12-4 to TRBJ1-5, with D possibly being TRBD1 (5 bases). The CDR3 consists of 14 residues. V was pared by 5 bases and J by 3 bases, with 11 bases between. CDR3 bases: TGTGCCAGCAGTCTTACAGGTAACAATCAGCCCCAGCATTTT. The encoded protein is CASSLTGNNQPQHF.

This clonotype was observed a handful of times. The chain uses TRBV7-6 and TRBJ2-2; D tentatively fits TRBD1 or TRBD2 (5 bases each). The CDR3 loop spans 16 amino acids. V was cut by 5 bases and J by 3 bases, with 16 bases left in between. The germline V gene encodes CDR1 SGHVS and CDR2 FNYEAQ. The CDR3 region is CASSPLGREYTGELFF. The CDR3 DNA is TGTGCCAGCAGCCCCTTGGGCAGGGAGTACACCGGGGAGCTGTTTTTT.

This clonotype was detected many times. CDR3 residues: CASSLRAGETQYF. Written as DNA, the CDR3 is TGTGCCAGCAGTTTAAGGGCGGGAGAGACCCAGTACTTC. The rearrangement links TRBV28 to TRBJ2-5; D is perhaps TRBD2 (5 bases). The CDR3 is 13 amino acids. CDR1 is MDHEN and CDR2 is SYDVKM in the germline V gene. Trimming took off 2 bases at V and 4 bases at J, with 8 bases between the two ends.

This clonotype was recorded at least ten times. The CDR3 DNA sequence: TGCGCCAGCAGGCCGGACAGGTCATATGGCTACACCTTC. Translation: CASRPDRSYGYTF. J is TRBJ1-2 and V is TRBV5-1; 7 bases map to TRBD1. The CDR3 is made up of 13 amino acids. CDR1 is SGHRS and CDR2 is YFSETQ in the germline V gene. V gave up 5 bases and J gave up 5 bases; unmatched junction bases: 6.

This clonotype was picked up many times. This rearrangement joins TRBV20-1 to TRBJ1-1, with no clear D. From germline, CDR1 is DFQATT and CDR2 SNEGSKA (reference sequence). The CDR3 is made up of 12 amino acids. The CDR3 region is CGTNTGQREAFF. CDR3 DNA sequence: TGCGGCACTAATACCGGGCAGAGGGAAGCTTTCTTT.

At least ten counts were recorded for this clonotype. The rearrangement uses TRBV3-1 and TRBJ2-5, with unresolved D. The CDR3 length is 13 residues. Trimming shortened V by 0 bases and J by 5 bases, and 7 bases separated the two germline ends. Germline CDR1 and CDR2: LGHDT and YNNKEL (reference sequence). CDR3 amino acids: CASSQDFRETQYF. CDR3 coding DNA: TGTGCCAGCAGCCAAGATTTCAGGGAGACCCAGTACTTC.

Comment on this clonotype: A much larger clone is a single base away; this may be a read error. The CDR3 loop is CALSVRWEAFF. The CDR3 DNA is TGTGCCTTGAGTGTTAGGTGGGAAGCTTTCTTT. V is TRBV30 and J is TRBJ1-1; D call uncertain. This CDR3 contains 11 residues. Per the germline V gene, CDR1 is GTSNPN and CDR2 is SVGIG (reference sequence).

This clonotype has at least ten counts. The V and J genes are TRBV3-1 and TRBJ2-6, with D unresolved. CDR1 is LGHDT and CDR2 is YNNKEL in the germline V gene (reference sequence). The V and J ends lost 4 bases and 2 bases respectively, with 15 bases between them. This CDR3 spans 17 amino acids. This CDR3 reads CASSLLLVGTGANVLTF. CDR3 DNA: TGTGCCAGCAGCCTTTTGCTAGTGGGAACTGGGGCCAACGTCCTGACTTTC.

This clonotype was counted at least ten times. The V gene is TRBV7-8, the J gene TRBJ2-5, with D hard to call. This CDR3 is 14 amino acids long. Trimming cost V 4 bases and J 0 bases, with 9 bases left between them. The germline V gene has CDR1 SGHVS and CDR2 FQNEAQ. CDR3 in DNA: TGTGCCAGCAGCTCCAGGTCGTACCAAGAGACCCAGTACTTC. Its translation is CASSSRSYQETQYF.

This clonotype was seen ten or more times. The chain combines TRBV6-5 with TRBJ2-1; TRBD2 aligns across 8 bases. This CDR3 contains 14 residues. V trimming: 6 bases; J trimming: 8 bases; junction bases outside the gene matches: 9. The germline V gene has CDR1 MNHEY and CDR2 SVGAGI. The CDR3, as DNA: TGTGCCAGCAGACTCACTAGCGGCCTTTATGAGCAGTTCTTC. Amino acid sequence: CASRLTSGLYEQFF.

This clonotype was recorded at least ten times. The CDR3 protein is CASSMQADYGYTF. Written as DNA, the CDR3 is TGTGCCAGTAGTATGCAGGCAGACTATGGCTACACCTTC. The chain carries TRBV19 and TRBJ1-2; D not certain. The CDR3 sequence is 13 residues long. V was trimmed by 3 bases and J by 3 bases, leaving 8 bases between them. Germline loops: CDR1 LNHDA, CDR2 SQIVND (reference sequence).

This clonotype came up many times. The rearrangement joins TRBV4-1 to TRBJ2-7, with D perhaps TRBD1 or TRBD2 (5 bases each). V was shortened by 2 bases and J by 2 bases, with 10 bases between the two germline ends. Looked up from germline, CDR1 is MGHRA and CDR2 is YSYEKL. The length of the CDR3 is 14 residues. For the CDR3, the DNA is TGCGCCAGCAGCCAATCGGGACCGACCTACGAGCAGTACTTC. This translates into CASSQSGPTYEQYF.

The genes are TRBV5-4 and TRBJ1-1; no reliable D call. With 3 bases removed from V and 0 bases from J, the gap between germline ends came to 15 bases. This CDR3 has 16 residues. Looked up from germline, CDR1 is SGHNT and CDR2 is YYREEE (reference sequence). The CDR3 reads CASSSSRVSLNTEAFF. CDR3 sequence (DNA): TGTGCCAGCAGCTCATCTCGGGTTTCTCTGAACACTGAAGCTTTCTTT. Based on the CDR3 plus reference TRBV5-4 and TRBJ1-1, the full variable domain is ETGVTQSPTHLIKTRGQQVTLRCSSQSGHNTVSWYQQALGQGPQFIFQYYREEENGRGNFPPRFSGLQFPNYSSELNVNALELDDSALYLCASSSSRVSLNTEAFFGQGTRLTVV.